This T cell receptor (beta chain) was retrieved from a study of blood T cell repertoires in COVID-19. About the research overall: The origin of the acute and convalescent COVID-19 samples was the United States, Italy and Spain.

Under the authors' procedure: Reference gene primer amplification yielded estimated nucleated cell counts. Profiled with immunoSEQ multiplex PCR; TCRdb holds only in-frame clones, not every one. D and trimming come from the DNA, and the V and J calls and clone size come from that table. The sample lists 200,000 to 250,000 clones, 83% occurring once. V was cut by 3 bases and J by 4 bases, with 3 bases left in between. Germline V gene sequence: CDR1 KGHSH, CDR2 LQKENI. The CDR3 totals 11 residues. The chain carries TRBV18 and TRBJ2-5; D ambiguous. This clonotype was obtained from a woman in her thirties with COVID-19, enrolled during active disease. Material for sequencing was peripheral blood. CDR3 loop: CASSPRETQYF. DNA for the CDR3: TGTGCCAGCTCACCTCGAGAGACCCAGTACTTC. The whole variable domain, filled in from reference TRBV18 and TRBJ2-5, reads NAGVMQNPRHLVRRRGQEARLRCSPMKGHSHVYWYRQLPEEGLKFMVYLQKENIIDESGMPKERFSAEFPKEGPSILRIQQVVRGDSAAYFCASSPRETQYFGPGTRLLVL.